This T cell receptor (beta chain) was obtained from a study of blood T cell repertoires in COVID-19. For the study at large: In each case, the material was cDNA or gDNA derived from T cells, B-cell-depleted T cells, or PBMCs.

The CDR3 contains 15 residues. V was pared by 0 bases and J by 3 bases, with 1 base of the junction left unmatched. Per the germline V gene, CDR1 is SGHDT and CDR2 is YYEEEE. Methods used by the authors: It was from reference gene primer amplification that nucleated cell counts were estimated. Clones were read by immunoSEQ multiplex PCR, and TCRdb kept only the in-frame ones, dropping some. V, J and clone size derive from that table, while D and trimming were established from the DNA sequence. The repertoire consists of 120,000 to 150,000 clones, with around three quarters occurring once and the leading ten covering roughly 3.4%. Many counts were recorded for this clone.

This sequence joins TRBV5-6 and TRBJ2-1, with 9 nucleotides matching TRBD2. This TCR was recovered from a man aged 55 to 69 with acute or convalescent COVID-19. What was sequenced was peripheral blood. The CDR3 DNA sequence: TGTGCCAGCAGCTTGGCGCGGGAGGGCTACAATGAGCAGTTCTTC. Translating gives CASSLAREGYNEQFF.